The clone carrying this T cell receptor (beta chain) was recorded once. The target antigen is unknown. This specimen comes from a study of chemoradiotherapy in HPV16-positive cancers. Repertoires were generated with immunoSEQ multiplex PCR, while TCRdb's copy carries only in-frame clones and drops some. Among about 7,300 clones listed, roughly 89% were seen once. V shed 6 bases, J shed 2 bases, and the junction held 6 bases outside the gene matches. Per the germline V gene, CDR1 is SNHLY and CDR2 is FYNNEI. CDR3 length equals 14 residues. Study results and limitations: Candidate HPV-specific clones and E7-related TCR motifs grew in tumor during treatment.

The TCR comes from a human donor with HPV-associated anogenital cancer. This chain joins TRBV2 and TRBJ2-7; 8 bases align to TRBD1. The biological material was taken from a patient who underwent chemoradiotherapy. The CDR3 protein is CASSLDRVTYEQYF. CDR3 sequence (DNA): TGTGCCAGCAGCCTGGACAGGGTGACCTACGAGCAGTACTTC.